This T cell receptor beta chain is from a study of CD8 T cells in Susac syndrome. The authors reverse transcribed roughly 0.5 to 1 ug RNA with random hexamers. TCRdb analysed the immunoSEQ multiplex PCR reads with MiXCR anew, one entry per CDR3 protein. Of 95,000 to 150,000 distinct CDR3 sequences in the sample, around 94% were seen once. The trim removed 5 bases at V and 5 bases at J, leaving 6 bases unmatched. Germline-derived CDR1 and CDR2 are DFQATT and SNEGSKA (reference sequence). The CDR3 sequence is 13 residues long. In this sample, this clonotype turned up once. Sequencing targeted TCR beta in T cells from blood (CD8+ and CD4+). Through negative isolation, CD4+ and CD8+ T cells were obtained, while TEMRA cells were enriched using FACS.

The sample taken for sequencing was CD8+ T cells from PBMCs. The chain recombines TRBV20-1 with TRBJ2-7; 10 bases are a match to TRBD1. The receptor's source is a human donor with Susac syndrome. The CDR3 nucleotides are TGCAGTGCTTGGGACAGGGGCTGGGACGAGCAGTACTTC. It encodes CSAWDRGWDEQYF.